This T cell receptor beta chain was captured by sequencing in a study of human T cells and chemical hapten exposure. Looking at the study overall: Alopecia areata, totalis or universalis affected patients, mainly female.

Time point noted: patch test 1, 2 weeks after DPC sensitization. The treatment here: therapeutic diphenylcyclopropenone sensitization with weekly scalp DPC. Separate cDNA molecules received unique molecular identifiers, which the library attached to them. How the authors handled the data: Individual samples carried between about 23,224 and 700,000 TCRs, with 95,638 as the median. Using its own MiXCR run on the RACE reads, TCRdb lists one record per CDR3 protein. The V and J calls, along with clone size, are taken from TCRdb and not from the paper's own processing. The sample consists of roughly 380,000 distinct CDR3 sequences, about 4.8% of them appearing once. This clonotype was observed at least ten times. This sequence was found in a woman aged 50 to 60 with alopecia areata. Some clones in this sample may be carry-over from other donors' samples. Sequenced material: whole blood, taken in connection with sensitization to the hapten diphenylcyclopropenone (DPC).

The CDR3 sequence: CASSQGQGDTEAFF. The CDR3 DNA reads TGTGCCAGCAGCCAAGGACAGGGGGACACTGAAGCTTTCTTT. This chain links TRBV4-2 with TRBJ1-1; 9 nucleotides align to TRBD1. CDR3 length equals 14 residues. Germline CDR1 LGHNA, CDR2 YNFKEQ. V was pared by 1 base and J by 3 bases, with 0 bases of the junction left unmatched.